This T cell receptor (beta chain) is drawn from a study of T cells after yellow fever vaccination (dated by TCRdb to between 2017 and 2020). Regarding the research as a whole: The SMART-Seq v4 Ultra Low Input RNA kit was used to prepare libraries from fractions with low cell numbers. To follow T-cell clones before and after both primary and booster YFV17D yellow fever vaccination, bulk TCR alpha and beta repertoires underwent longitudinal sequencing. Two healthy male donors, one aged 18 to 30 and one aged 30 to 40 years, were included in the cohort. Bulk PBMC replicates and cell subsets were isolated from blood drawn at multiple timepoints before and after both primary and secondary immunization.

V drops 4 bases and J drops 6 bases, leaving 13 bases in between. The CDR3 spans 12 residues, from the cysteine through the phenylalanine. Of all the DNA, just the CDR3 is kept, 36 bases in frame from base 1. The germline V gene sets CDR1 to SQVTM and CDR2 to ANQGSEA. This clonotype was observed a handful of times. The clone's antigen remains unknown. No base quality values were provided; no much bigger clone lies one nucleotide off. Synthesis of TCR cDNA relied on 5'RACE template switching, a step that introduced a universal primer site along with unique molecular identifiers. cDNA synthesis was primed from both the TCR alpha and TCR beta constant segments. Library amplification involved two PCR steps, and the second step added sample barcodes and sequencing adapters. Sequencing of libraries was done on Illumina HiSeq 2500 (2x100 bp) or NovaSeq (2x150 bp). On the study's bioinformatics: Reads were demultiplexed and collapsed into UMI consensus sequences with MIGEC, and V(D)J alignment was performed with MiXCR. Using edgeR on replicate PBMC samples, clonotypes were called vaccine-responding if FDR was below 0.01 and the log2 fold change was above 5 up to day 15. Each bulk clonotype received a CD4 or CD8 identity based on whether the sequenced CD4 or CD8 repertoire contained that clonotype at higher abundance. TCRdb reran the public reads through fastp at Q25 and MiXCR, keeping productive beta chains. Identical CDR3 proteins give one entry, which carries the most common genes and DNA. TCRdb, not the original authors, processed these V and J calls. The sample contains roughly 110,000 distinct CDR3 sequences, approximately 8.4% of them found a single time. The leading ten clones occupy roughly 27% of the sample.

The treatment or condition tag for this specimen amounts to: live attenuated yellow fever vaccine strain. A standard Ficoll-Paque protocol was used to isolate PBMCs from peripheral blood. Dynabeads CD4 and CD8 positive selection kits were used to isolate the CD4 and CD8 T-cell fractions. TriZol was used to extract RNA from bulk PBMCs, CD4 and CD8 fractions, and dextramer-positive and dextramer-negative fractions. What the study reported, not specific to this receptor: After the booster, most clones that had expanded after primary vaccination were detected again (almost 97% of CD4 and around nine tenths of CD8), suggesting broad maintenance of memory. The secondary T-cell response was weaker than the primary response but faster, peaking on day 5 instead of day 15. Only a couple of donors were included in the study, so the extent to which the findings can be generalized is limited. A small fraction of clonotypes appeared in both the CD4 and CD8 compartments, likely as a result of convergent recombination. Because abundant contaminating clonotypes from the bulk population could be contained in FACS-sorted repertoires, computational filtering was required.

The V gene is TRBV29-1 and the J gene is TRBJ2-7; the D gene cannot be named for sure. The sequenced sample was CD8+ T cells sorted from PBMCs, obtained 45 days after the yellow fever booster vaccination. This sequence was found in a man between 25 and 39 years old who received the YFV17D yellow fever vaccine. The CDR3 protein: CSVAGPEGEQYF. The DNA sequence is as follows: TGCAGCGTTGCTGGGCCGGAAGGCGAGCAGTACTTC.